This T cell receptor beta chain originates from a study of blood T cell repertoires in COVID-19. Across the whole study: Sites across the United States, Italy and Spain contributed samples from acute and convalescent COVID-19.

In the original analysis: Using reference gene primer amplification, nucleated cell counts were estimated. Some clones are missing from TCRdb's copy, which holds only in-frame ones; the method was immunoSEQ multiplex PCR. That table is the source of V, J and clone size, and D and trimming were worked out from the DNA. The sample yields 95,000 to 150,000 clones, about four fifths seen once. Per germline, CDR1 MNHEY and CDR2 SVGAGI. The length of the CDR3 is 14 residues. V gave up 5 bases and J gave up 2 bases; unmatched junction bases: 5. The receptor was isolated from an older woman with acute or convalescent COVID-19. Sequenced: peripheral blood. This chain joins TRBV6-5 and TRBJ2-7; TRBD2 matches 8 bases. The CDR3 protein is CASSLREGAYEQYV. Here the CDR3 DNA reads TGTGCCAGCAGTCTTCGGGAGGGGGCCTACGAGCAGTACGTC.